This T cell receptor (beta chain) comes out of a study of cytomegalovirus exposure and HLA in healthy donors. Losses at the gene ends were 2 bases for V and 2 bases for J; bases not matched to a gene: 4. The V gene's germline CDR1 is KGHSH and CDR2 LQKENI. CDR3 size: 16 residues. A multiplex PCR was run with 60 Vbeta primers and 13 Jbeta primers. TCRdb's table, derived via immunoSEQ multiplex PCR, lists solely in-frame clones and lacks some. The table lists 150,000 or so clones, around 74% of them singletons. As to this clone: Its antigen is not known.

Study findings and constraints: By HLA locus, TCR association rates varied in a later analysis, with DRB1 showing the most and HLA-C the fewest.

Sequencing input: PBMCs. The receptor was derived from a young man in good health and CMV-seronegative. This chain connects TRBV18 to TRBJ2-3; 10 bases line up with TRBD2. CDR3 sequence (DNA): TGTGCCAGCTCACCAACTAGCGGGGTAAACACAGATACGCAGTATTTT. Its protein product is CASSPTSGVNTDTQYF. Complete variable domain (other parts from reference TRBV18 and TRBJ2-3): NAGVMQNPRHLVRRRGQEARLRCSPMKGHSHVYWYRQLPEEGLKFMVYLQKENIIDESGMPKERFSAEFPKEGPSILRIQQVVRGDSAAYFCASSPTSGVNTDTQYFGPGTRLTVL.